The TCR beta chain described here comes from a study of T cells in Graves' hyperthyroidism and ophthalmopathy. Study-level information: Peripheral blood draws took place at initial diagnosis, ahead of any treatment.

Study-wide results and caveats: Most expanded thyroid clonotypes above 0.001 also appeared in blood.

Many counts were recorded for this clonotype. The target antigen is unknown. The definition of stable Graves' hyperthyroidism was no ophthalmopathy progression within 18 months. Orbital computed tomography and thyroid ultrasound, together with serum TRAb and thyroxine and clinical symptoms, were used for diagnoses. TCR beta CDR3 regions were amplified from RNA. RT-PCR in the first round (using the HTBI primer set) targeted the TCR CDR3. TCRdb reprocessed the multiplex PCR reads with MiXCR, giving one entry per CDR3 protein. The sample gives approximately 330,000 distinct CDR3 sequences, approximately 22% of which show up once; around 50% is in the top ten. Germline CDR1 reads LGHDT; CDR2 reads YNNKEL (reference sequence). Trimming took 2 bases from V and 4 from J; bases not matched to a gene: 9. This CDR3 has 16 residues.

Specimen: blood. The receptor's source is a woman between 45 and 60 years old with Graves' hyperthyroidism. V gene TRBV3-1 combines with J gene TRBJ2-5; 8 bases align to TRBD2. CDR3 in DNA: TGTGCCAGCAGCCAACCTACTAGCGGACAAGGAGAGACCCAGTACTTC. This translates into CASSQPTSGQGETQYF.